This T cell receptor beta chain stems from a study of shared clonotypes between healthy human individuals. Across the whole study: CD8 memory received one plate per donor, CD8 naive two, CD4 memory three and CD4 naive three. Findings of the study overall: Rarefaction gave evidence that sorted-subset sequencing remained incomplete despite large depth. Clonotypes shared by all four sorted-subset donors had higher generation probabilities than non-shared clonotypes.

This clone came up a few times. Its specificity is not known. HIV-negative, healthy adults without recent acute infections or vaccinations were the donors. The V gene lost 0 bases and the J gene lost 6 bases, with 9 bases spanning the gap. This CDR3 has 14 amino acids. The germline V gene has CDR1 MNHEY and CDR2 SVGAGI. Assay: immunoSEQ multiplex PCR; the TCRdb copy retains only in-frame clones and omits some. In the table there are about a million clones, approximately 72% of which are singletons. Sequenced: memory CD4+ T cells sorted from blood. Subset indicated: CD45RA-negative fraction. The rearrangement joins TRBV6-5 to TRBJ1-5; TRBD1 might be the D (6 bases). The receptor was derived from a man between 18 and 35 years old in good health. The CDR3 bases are TGTGCCAGCAGTTACTCGAAGGGGGGTCAGCCCCAGCATTTT. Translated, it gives CASSYSKGGQPQHF.